This TCR beta chain was sequenced during a study of blood T cells in healthy people across ages. Findings and limits, study-wide: A roughly linear fall in TCR beta diversity per million T cells was seen with increasing age.

A note on this clonotype: Its specificity is unknown.

The use of a sample-barcoded 5' primer and a J-beta primer mix characterized a second PCR of roughly 6 to 12 cycles. MiXCR was run by TCRdb on the 5' RACE reads, yielding one entry per CDR3 protein. Altogether 630,000 or so distinct CDR3 sequences are present, roughly 32% being singletons, with the ten largest covering roughly 15%. The germline V and J ends were trimmed by 6 bases and 5 bases, with 20 bases remaining between them. CDR3 length: 15 amino acids. Per germline, CDR1 MNHNS and CDR2 SASEGT. This receptor was obtained from a woman at least 80 years old in good health. Sequences were obtained from blood. The chain recombines TRBV6-1 with TRBJ2-7; maybe TRBD1 (5 bases). In DNA, the CDR3 is TGTGCCAGCAGGGGTTTTCAGGGCACCCCGCACGAGCAGTACTTC. It is translated as CASRGFQGTPHEQYF.